Listed below are T cell receptor beta chains from one sample, sequenced in a study of blood T cell repertoires in COVID-19. The assay was immunoSEQ multiplex PCR, and TCRdb's table has in-frame clones only and misses some. The repertoire holds 450,000 or so clones, with roughly 87% as singletons. What was sequenced was PBMCs or T cells enriched from blood (not recorded which). These TCRs come from a man younger than 30 who had recovered from COVID-19. CDR3s include the opening cysteine and the closing phenylalanine or tryptophan. The order of the fields is D gene, V gene, clone size, J gene, CDR3 DNA, CDR3 protein. A D gene is named only where the DNA matches it firmly. Size is omitted from some rows. Given values are once, few, many or a class for expanded clones.

d_call: TRBD2
v_call: TRBV27
clone_size: NA
j_call: TRBJ2-6
cdr3_nt: TGTGCCAGCAGTGTCGTCGGGAGGGTCCGCTCTGGGGCCAACGTCCTGACTTTC
cdr3_aa: CASSVVGRVRSGANVLTF

d_call: NA
v_call: TRBV3-1/TRBV3-2
clone_size: NA
j_call: TRBJ1-1
cdr3_nt: TGTGCCAGCAGCCCCCTCACAGGGACCGCGGACACTGAAGCTTTCTTT
cdr3_aa: CASSPLTGTADTEAFF

d_call: TRBD1
v_call: TRBV24-1
clone_size: NA
j_call: TRBJ1-3
cdr3_nt: TGTGCCACCAGTGATTTCGGGACAGGGCCCTCTGGAAACACCATATATTTT
cdr3_aa: CATSDFGTGPSGNTIYF

d_call: TRBD2
v_call: TRBV7-2
clone_size: NA
j_call: TRBJ2-7
cdr3_nt: TGTGCCAGCAGATCAGCGGGAGCCAACGAGCAGTACTTC
cdr3_aa: CASRSAGANEQYF

d_call: NA
v_call: TRBV3-1/TRBV3-2
clone_size: NA
j_call: TRBJ2-7
cdr3_nt: TGTGCCAGCAGCCAGGGTTGGAGCGACTCCTTGCAGTACTTC
cdr3_aa: CASSQGWSDSLQYF

d_call: TRBD1
v_call: TRBV7-8
clone_size: few
j_call: TRBJ1-1
cdr3_nt: TGTGCCAGCAGCGAGGGGGCTCACACTGAAGCTTTCTTT
cdr3_aa: CASSEGAHTEAFF

d_call: NA
v_call: TRBV10-1
clone_size: NA
j_call: TRBJ1-1
cdr3_nt: TGCGCCAGCAGTGAGCCGGGGAGCACTGAAGCTTTCTTT
cdr3_aa: CASSEPGSTEAFF

d_call: TRBD2
v_call: TRBV19
clone_size: NA
j_call: TRBJ2-2
cdr3_nt: TGTGCCAGTAGTATAGGACTAGCCTCCACCGGGGAGCTGTTTTTT
cdr3_aa: CASSIGLASTGELFF

d_call: TRBD2
v_call: TRBV19
clone_size: NA
j_call: TRBJ2-1
cdr3_nt: TGTGCCAGTAGTATAGAAGGGACTAGTAGGAATGAGCAGTTCTTC
cdr3_aa: CASSIEGTSRNEQFF

d_call: TRBD1
v_call: TRBV19
clone_size: NA
j_call: TRBJ2-3
cdr3_nt: TGTGCCAGTAGTATTGCCAGGGGGGATACGCAGTATTTT
cdr3_aa: CASSIARGDTQYF

d_call: TRBD2
v_call: TRBV27
clone_size: NA
j_call: TRBJ2-3
cdr3_nt: TGTGCCAGCAGTTTCCAGCGGGGTAGCACAGATACGCAGTATTTT
cdr3_aa: CASSFQRGSTDTQYF

d_call: TRBD2
v_call: TRBV7-2
clone_size: NA
j_call: TRBJ2-3
cdr3_nt: TGTGCCAGCAGCGAAGCGGGGCGGACAGATACGCAGTATTTT
cdr3_aa: CASSEAGRTDTQYF

d_call: NA
v_call: TRBV15
clone_size: NA
j_call: TRBJ1-4
cdr3_nt: TGTGCCACCTCAGAGAGGTCCGCAAATGAAAAACTGTTTTTT
cdr3_aa: CATSERSANEKLFF